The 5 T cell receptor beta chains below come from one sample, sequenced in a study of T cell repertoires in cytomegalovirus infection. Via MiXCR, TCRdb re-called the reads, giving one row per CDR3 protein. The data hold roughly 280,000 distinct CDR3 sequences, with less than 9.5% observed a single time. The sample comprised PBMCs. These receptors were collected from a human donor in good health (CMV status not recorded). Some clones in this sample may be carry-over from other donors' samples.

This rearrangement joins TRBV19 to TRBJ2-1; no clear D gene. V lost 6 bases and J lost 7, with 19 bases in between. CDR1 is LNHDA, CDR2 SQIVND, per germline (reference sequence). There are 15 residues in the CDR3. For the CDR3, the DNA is TGTGCCAGTAGGATCGGCGCATCTGGACGGAATGAGCAGTTCTTC. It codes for CASRIGASGRNEQFF.

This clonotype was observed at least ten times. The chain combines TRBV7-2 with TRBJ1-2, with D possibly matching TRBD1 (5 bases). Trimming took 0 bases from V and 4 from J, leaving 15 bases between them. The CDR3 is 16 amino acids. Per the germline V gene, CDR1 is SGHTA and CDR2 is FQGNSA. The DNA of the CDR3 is TGTGCCAGCAGCTTAGCAGGAACGGGACGAGGCTATGGCTACACCTTC. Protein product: CASSLAGTGRGYGYTF.

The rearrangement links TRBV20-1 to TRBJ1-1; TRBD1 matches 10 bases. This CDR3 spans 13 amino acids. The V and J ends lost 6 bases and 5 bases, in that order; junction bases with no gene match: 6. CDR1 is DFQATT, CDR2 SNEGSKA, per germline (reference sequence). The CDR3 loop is CSARTGGRTEAFF. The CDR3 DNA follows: TGCAGTGCAAGGACAGGGGGACGGACTGAAGCTTTCTTT.

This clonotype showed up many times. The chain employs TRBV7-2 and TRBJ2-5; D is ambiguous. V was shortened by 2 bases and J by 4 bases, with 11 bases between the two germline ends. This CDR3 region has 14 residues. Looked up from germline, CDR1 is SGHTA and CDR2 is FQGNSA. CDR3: CASSLSPALETQYF. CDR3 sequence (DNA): TGTGCCAGCAGCTTATCCCCAGCGCTAGAGACCCAGTACTTC.

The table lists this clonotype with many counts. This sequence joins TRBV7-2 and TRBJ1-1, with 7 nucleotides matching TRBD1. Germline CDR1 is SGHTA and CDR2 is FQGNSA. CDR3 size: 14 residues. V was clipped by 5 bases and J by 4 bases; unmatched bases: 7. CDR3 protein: CASSIRQGGTEAFF. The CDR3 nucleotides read TGTGCCAGCAGCATAAGACAGGGTGGCACTGAAGCTTTCTTT. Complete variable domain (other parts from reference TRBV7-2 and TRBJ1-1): GAGVSQSPSNKVTEKGKDVELRCDPISGHTALYWYRQSLGQGLEFLIYFQGNSAPDKSGLPSDRFSAERTGGSVSTLTIQRTQQEDSAVYLCASSIRQGGTEAFFGQGTRLTVV.